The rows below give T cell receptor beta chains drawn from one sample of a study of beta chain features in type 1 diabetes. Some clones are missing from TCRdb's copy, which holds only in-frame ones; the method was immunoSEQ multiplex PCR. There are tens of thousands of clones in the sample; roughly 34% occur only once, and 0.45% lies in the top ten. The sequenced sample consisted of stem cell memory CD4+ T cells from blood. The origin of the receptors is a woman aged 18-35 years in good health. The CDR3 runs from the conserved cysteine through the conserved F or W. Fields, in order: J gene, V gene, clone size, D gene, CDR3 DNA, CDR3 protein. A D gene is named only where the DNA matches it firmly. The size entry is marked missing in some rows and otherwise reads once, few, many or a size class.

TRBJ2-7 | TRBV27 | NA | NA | TGTGCCAGCACGCCCCGGGGTTCCTACGAGCAGTACTTC | CASTPRGSYEQYF
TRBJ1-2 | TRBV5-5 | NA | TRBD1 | TGTGCCAGCAGCGCGGACAGGAGTGGCTACACCTTC | CASSADRSGYTF
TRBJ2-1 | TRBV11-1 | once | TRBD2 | TGTGCCAGCACTCCCCGCGGGGGGGCGTCCAATGAGCAGTTCTTC | CASTPRGGASNEQFF
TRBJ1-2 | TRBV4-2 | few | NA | TGTGCCAGCAGCCCCAGGGCGGGGCCCTATGGCTACACCTTC | CASSPRAGPYGYTF
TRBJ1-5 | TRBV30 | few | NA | TGTGCCTGCGGGGGAAGGAATTATCAGCCCCAGCATTTT | CACGGRNYQPQHF
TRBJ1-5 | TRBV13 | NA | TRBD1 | TGTGCCAGCAGCCTTCAGGGGGCGGGGCAGCCCCAGCATTTT | CASSLQGAGQPQHF
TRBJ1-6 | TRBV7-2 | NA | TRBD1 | TGTGCCAGCAGCCGCCCCCCAGGACAGGGCCATAATTCACCCCTCCACTTT | CASSRPPGQGHNSPLHF
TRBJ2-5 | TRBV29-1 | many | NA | TGCAGCGTGGCAGTATACCGGACCCAGTACTTC | CSVAVYRTQYF
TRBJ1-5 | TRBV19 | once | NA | TGTGCCAGTAGTATCTCAGTGGCAGGGAGGAGCAATCAGCCCCAGCATTTT | CASSISVAGRSNQPQHF
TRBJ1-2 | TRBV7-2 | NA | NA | TGTGCCAGCAGCTTAAGTCCCGGGGTCCTCACCTTC | CASSLSPGVLTF
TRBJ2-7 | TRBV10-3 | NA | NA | TGTGCCATCAGTGATGGTGTCTACGAGCAGTACTTC | CAISDGVYEQYF
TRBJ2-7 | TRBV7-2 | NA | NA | TGTGCCAGCAGCTTAGCGCGGGGCTCTAACGAGCAGTACTTC | CASSLARGSNEQYF
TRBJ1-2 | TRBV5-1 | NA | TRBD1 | TGCGCCAGCAGAGGTGGGATGGGGACAGCCGGGATAGATGGCTACACCTTC | CASRGGMGTAGIDGYTF
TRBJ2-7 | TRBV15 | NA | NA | TGTGCCACCAGCAGCCAGGGGGGTTCTTCCTACGAGCAGTACTTC | CATSSQGGSSYEQYF
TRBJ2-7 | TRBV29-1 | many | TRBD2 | TGCAGCGTAGGTAGCGGGAGGGCCGCCGAGCAGTACTTC | CSVGSGRAAEQYF
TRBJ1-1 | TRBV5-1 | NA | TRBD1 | TGCGCCAGCAGCTTGGCTTCCACAGGGGGTAACACTGAAGCTTTCTTT | CASSLASTGGNTEAFF
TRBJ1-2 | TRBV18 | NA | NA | TGTGCCAGCTCACTGGAGGGGTCCTATGGCTACACCTTC | CASSLEGSYGYTF